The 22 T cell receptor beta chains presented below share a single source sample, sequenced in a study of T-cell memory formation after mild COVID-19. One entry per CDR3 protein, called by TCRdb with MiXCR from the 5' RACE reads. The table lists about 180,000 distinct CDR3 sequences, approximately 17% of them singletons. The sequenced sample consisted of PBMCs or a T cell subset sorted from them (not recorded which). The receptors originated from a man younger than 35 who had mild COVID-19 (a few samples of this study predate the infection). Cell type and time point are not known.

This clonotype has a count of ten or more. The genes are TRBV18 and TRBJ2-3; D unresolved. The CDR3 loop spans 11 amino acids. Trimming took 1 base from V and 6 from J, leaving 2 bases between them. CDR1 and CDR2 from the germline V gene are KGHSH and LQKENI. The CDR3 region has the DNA TGTGCCAGCTCACCACGGGATACGCAGTATTTT. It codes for CASSPRDTQYF.

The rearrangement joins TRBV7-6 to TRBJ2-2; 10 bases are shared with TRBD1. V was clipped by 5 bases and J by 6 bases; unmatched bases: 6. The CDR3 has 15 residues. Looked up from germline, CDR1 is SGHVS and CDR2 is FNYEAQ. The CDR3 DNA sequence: TGTGCCAGCAGCGCTCCGGGACAGGGGTCCGGGGAGCTGTTTTTT. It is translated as CASSAPGQGSGELFF.

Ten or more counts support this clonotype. CDR3 nucleotide sequence: TGTGCCAGCTCACCCTCCGGGACCGTCTCTGGAAACACCATATATTTT. It specifies CASSPSGTVSGNTIYF. The chain employs TRBV18 and TRBJ1-3, with a tentative D call TRBD1 (5 bases). V lost 3 bases and J lost 0, with 12 bases in between. Germline V gives CDR1 KGHSH, CDR2 LQKENI. The length of the CDR3 is 16 residues.

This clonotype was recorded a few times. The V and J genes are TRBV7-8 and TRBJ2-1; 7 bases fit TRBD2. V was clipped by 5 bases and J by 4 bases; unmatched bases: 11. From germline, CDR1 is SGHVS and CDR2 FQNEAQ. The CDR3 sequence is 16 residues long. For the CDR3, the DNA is TGTGCCAGCAGCCCTGGACGGATGGGAGGGTACAATGAGCAGTTCTTC. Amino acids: CASSPGRMGGYNEQFF.

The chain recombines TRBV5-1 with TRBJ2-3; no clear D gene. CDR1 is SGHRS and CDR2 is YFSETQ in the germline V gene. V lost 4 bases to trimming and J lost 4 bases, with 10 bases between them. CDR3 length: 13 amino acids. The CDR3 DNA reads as TGCGCCAGCAGCATCACCGGGCCAGATACGCAGTATTTT. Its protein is CASSITGPDTQYF. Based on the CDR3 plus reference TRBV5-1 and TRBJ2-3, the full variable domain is KAGVTQTPRYLIKTRGQQVTLSCSPISGHRSVSWYQQTPGQGLQFLFEYFSETQRNKGNFPGRFSGRQFSNSRSEMNVSTLELGDSALYLCASSITGPDTQYFGPGTRLTVL.

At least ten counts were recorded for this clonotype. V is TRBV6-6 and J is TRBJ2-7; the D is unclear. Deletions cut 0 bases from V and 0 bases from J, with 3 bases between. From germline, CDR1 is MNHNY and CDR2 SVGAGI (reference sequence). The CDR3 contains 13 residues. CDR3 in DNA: TGTGCCAGCAGTTACTCCCCCTCCTACGAGCAGTACGTC. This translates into CASSYSPSYEQYV.

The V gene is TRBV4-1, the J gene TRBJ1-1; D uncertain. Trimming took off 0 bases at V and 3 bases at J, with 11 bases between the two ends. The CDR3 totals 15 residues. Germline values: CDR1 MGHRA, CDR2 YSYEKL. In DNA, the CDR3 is TGCGCCAGCAGCCAAGATCCGGGTAGGGACACTGAAGCTTTCTTT. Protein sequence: CASSQDPGRDTEAFF.

The CDR3 DNA sequence: TGTGCCATCAGTGAGTCGGGACCCCTCAGGGGTCAGCCCCAGCATTTT. Amino acid sequence: CAISESGPLRGQPQHF. This chain joins TRBV10-3 and TRBJ1-5, with D possibly being TRBD1 (6 bases). The V gene's germline CDR1 is ENHRY and CDR2 SYGVKD. V shed 0 bases and J shed 6 bases, with 15 bases lying between them. The CDR3 contains 16 residues.

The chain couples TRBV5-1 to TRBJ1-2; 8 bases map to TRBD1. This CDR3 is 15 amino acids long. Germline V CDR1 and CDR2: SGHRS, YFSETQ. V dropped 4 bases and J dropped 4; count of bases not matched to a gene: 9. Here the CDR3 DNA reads TGCGCCAGCAGCCTAGGACAGGGACGGGTCTATGGCTACACCTTC. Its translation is CASSLGQGRVYGYTF.

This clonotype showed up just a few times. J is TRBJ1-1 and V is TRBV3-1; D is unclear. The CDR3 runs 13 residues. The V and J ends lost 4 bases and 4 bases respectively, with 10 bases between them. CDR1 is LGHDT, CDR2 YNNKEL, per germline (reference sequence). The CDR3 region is CASSPRALTEAFF. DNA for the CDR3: TGTGCCAGCAGCCCTAGGGCCCTCACTGAAGCTTTCTTT.

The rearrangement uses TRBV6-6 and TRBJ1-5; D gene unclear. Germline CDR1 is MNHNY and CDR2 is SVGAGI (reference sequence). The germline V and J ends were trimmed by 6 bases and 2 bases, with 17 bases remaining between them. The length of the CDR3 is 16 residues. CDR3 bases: TGTGCCAGCAGGCTACCTGAGGGTTTTGGCAATCAGCCCCAGCATTTT. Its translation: CASRLPEGFGNQPQHF.

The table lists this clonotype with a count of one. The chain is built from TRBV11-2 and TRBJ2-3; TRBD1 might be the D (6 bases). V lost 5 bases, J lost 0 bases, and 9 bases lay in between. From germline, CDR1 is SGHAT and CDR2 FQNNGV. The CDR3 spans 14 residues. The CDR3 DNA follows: TGTGCCAGCAGCCGGGACAAGAGCACAGATACGCAGTATTTT. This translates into CASSRDKSTDTQYF.

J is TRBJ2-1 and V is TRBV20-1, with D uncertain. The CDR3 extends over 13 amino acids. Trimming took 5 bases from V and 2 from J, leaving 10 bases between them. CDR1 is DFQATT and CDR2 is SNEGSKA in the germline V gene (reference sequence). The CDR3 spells CSAGRSAYNEQFF. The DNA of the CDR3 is TGCAGTGCTGGTAGGTCGGCCTACAATGAGCAGTTCTTC.

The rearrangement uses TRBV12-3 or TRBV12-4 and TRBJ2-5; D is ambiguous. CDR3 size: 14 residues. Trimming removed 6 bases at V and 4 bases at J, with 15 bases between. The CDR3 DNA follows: TGTGCCAGCAGCCGGGCCTCGGCGGCAGAGACCCAGTACTTC. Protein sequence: CASSRASAAETQYF.

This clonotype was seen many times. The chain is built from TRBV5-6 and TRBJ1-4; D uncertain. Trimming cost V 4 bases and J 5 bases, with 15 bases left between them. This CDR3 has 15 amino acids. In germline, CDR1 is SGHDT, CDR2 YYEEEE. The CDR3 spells CASSILQPQNEKLFF. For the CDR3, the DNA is TGTGCCAGCAGCATCCTACAGCCACAGAATGAAAAACTGTTTTTT.

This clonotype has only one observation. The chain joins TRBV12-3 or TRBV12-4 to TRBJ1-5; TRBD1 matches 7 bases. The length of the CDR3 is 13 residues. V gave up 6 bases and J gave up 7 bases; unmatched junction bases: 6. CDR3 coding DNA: TGTGCCAGCAGCCGCTCACAGGGGCAGCCCCAGCATTTT. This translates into CASSRSQGQPQHF.

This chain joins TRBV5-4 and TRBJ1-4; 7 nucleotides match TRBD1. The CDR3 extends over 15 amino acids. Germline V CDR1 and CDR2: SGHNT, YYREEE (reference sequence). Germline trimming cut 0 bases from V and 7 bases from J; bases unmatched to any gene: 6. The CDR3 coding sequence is TGTGCCAGCAGCTTGGACAGGGGCCGGAGTGAAAAACTGTTTTTT. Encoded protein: CASSLDRGRSEKLFF.

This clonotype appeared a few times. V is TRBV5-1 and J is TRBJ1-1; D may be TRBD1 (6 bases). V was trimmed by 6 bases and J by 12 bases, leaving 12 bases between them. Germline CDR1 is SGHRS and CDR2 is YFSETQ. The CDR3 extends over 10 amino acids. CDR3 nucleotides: TGCGCCAGCAAGGGGGACGGGCCTTTCTTT. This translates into CASKGDGPFF.

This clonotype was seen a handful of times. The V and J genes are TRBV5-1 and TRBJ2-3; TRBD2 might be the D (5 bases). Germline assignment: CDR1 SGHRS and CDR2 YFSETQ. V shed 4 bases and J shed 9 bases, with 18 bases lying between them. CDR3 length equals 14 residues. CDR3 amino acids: CASSPAVGSGTQYF. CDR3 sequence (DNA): TGCGCCAGCAGCCCGGCCGTAGGGAGCGGCACGCAGTATTTT.

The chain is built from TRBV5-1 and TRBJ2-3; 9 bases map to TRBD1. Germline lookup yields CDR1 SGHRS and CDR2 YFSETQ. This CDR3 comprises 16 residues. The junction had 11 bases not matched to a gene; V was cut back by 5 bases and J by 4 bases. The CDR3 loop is CASSEVQGAKADTQYF. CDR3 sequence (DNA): TGCGCCAGCAGTGAGGTACAGGGGGCGAAGGCAGATACGCAGTATTTT. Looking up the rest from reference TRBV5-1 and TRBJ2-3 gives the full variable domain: KAGVTQTPRYLIKTRGQQVTLSCSPISGHRSVSWYQQTPGQGLQFLFEYFSETQRNKGNFPGRFSGRQFSNSRSEMNVSTLELGDSALYLCASSEVQGAKADTQYFGPGTRLTVL.

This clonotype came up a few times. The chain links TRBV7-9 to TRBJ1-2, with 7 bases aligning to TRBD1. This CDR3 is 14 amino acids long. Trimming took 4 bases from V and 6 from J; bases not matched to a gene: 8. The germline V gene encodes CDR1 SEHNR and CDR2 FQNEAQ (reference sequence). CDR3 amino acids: CASSSRQGRNGYTF. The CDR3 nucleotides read TGTGCCAGCAGCTCCCGACAGGGAAGAAATGGCTACACCTTC.

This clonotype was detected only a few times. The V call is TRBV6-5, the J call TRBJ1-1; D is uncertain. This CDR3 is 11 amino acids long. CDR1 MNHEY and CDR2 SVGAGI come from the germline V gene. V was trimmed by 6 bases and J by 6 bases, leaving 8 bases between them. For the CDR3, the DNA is TGTGCCAGCAGGGCTGGGGCTGAAGCTTTCTTT. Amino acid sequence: CASRAGAEAFF.